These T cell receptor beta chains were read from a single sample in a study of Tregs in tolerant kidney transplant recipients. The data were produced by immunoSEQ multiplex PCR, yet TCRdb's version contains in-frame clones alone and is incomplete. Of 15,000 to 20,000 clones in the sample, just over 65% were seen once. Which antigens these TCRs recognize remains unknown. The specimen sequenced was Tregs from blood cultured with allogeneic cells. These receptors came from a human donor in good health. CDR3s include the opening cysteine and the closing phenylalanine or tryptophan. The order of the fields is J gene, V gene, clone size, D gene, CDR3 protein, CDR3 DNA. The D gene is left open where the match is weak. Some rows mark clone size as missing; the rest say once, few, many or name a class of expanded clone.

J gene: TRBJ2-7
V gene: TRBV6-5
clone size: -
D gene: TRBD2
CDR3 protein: CASSRERGASYEQYF
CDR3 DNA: TGTGCCAGCAGTAGAGAGCGGGGGGCCTCCTACGAGCAGTACTTC

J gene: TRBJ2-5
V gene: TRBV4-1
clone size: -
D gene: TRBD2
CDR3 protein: CASSQVGGGGQETQYF
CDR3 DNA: TGCGCCAGCAGCCAAGTCGGCGGGGGAGGCCAAGAGACCCAGTACTTC

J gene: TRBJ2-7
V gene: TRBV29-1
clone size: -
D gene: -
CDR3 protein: CSVGQASYEQYF
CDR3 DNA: TGCAGCGTTGGACAGGCCTCCTACGAGCAGTACTTC

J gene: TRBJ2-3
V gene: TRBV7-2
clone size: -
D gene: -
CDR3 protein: CASSQQGGDTQYF
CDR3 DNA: TGTGCCAGCAGTCAACAAGGGGGAGATACGCAGTATTTT

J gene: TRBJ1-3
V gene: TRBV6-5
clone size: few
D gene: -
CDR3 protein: CASSYSSVSGNTIYF
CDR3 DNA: TGTGCCAGCAGTTACTCGTCAGTCTCTGGAAACACCATATATTTT

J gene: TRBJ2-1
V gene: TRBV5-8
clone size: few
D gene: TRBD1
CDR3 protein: CASSLDRGFYNEQFF
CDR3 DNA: TGTGCCAGCAGCTTGGACAGGGGCTTCTACAATGAGCAGTTCTTC

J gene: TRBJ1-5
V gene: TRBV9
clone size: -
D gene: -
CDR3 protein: CASSAAGARGQPQHF
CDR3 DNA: TGTGCCAGCAGCGCCGCGGGGGCGCGGGGTCAGCCCCAGCATTTT

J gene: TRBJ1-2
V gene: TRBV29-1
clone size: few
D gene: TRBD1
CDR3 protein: CSVEAWTGYGYTF
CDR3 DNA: TGCAGCGTTGAGGCCTGGACAGGCTATGGCTACACCTTC

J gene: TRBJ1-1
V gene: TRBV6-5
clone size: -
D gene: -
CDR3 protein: CASIAGFVLNTEAFF
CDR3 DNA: TGTGCCAGCATAGCAGGGTTCGTTCTGAACACTGAAGCTTTCTTT

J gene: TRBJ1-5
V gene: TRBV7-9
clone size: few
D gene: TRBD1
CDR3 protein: CASSATGGSNQPQHF
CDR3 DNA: TGTGCCAGCAGCGCAACAGGGGGCAGCAATCAGCCCCAGCATTTT

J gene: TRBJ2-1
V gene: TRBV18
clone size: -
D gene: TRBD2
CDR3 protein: CASSPGTSSEQFF
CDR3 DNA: TGTGCCAGCTCACCCGGGACTAGTAGTGAGCAGTTCTTC

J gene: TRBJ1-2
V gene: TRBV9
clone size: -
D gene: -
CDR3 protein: CASSTRHVDRYGYTF
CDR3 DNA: TGTGCCAGCAGCACCCGACACGTCGATCGCTATGGCTACACCTTC

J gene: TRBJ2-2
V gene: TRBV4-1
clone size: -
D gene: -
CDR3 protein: CASSHYRQEAGELFF
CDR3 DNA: TGCGCCAGCAGCCATTATCGTCAGGAGGCCGGGGAGCTGTTTTTT

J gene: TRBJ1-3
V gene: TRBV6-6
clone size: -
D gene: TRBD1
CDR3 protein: CASRPTGDSGNTIYF
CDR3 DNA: TGTGCCAGCAGACCCACAGGGGACTCTGGAAACACCATATATTTT

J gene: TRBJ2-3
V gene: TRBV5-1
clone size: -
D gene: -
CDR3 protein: CASSNTDTQYF
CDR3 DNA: TGCGCCAGCAGTAACACAGATACGCAGTATTTT

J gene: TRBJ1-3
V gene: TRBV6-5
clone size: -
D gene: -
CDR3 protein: CASRSKGYGNTIYF
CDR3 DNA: TGTGCCAGCAGGTCGAAGGGGTACGGAAACACCATATATTTT

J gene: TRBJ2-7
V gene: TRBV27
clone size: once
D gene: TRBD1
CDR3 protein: CASSLSIPGQTYEQYF
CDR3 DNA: TGTGCCAGCAGTTTATCGATCCCGGGACAGACTTACGAGCAGTACTTC

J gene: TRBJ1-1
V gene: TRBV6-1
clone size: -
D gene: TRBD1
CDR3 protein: CASNRGMNTEAFF
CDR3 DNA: TGTGCCAGTAACAGGGGTATGAACACTGAAGCTTTCTTT

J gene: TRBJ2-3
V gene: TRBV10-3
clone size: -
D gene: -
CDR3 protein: CAISDRGGTDTQYF
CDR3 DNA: TGTGCCATCAGTGACAGGGGAGGCACAGATACGCAGTATTTT

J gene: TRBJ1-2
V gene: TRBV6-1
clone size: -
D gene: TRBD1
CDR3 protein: CASSPPTGNYGYTF
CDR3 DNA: TGTGCCAGCAGTCCACCGACAGGGAACTATGGCTACACCTTC

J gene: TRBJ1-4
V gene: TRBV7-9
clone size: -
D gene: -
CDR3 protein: CASSWSGVGEKLFF
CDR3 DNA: TGTGCCAGCAGCTGGTCAGGGGTCGGTGAAAAACTGTTTTTT

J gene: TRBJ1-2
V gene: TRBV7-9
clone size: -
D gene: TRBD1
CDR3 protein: CASSLVRTGSYGYTF
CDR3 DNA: TGTGCCAGCAGCTTAGTGAGGACAGGGTCCTATGGCTACACCTTC

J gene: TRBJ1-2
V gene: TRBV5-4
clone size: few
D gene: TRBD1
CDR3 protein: CASSTSTGMRYGYTF
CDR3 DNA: TGTGCCAGCAGCACTTCGACAGGGATGAGGTATGGCTACACCTTC

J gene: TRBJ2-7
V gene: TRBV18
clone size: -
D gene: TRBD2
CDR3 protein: CASSTGLAGRSSEQYF
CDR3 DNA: TGTGCCAGCTCCACCGGGCTAGCGGGACGGAGTAGCGAGCAGTACTTC

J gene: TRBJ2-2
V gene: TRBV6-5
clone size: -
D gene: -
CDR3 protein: CASSYSTSVTGELFF
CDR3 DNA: TGTGCCAGCAGTTACTCTACCAGTGTCACCGGGGAGCTGTTTTTT

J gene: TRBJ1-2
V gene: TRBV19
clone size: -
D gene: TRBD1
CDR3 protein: CASSEALTGGDGYTF
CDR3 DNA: TGTGCCAGTAGTGAGGCCTTGACAGGGGGCGATGGCTACACCTTC

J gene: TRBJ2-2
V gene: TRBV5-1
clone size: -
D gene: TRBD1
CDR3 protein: CASSQTGENTGELFF
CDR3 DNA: TGCGCCAGCAGCCAGACAGGGGAGAACACCGGGGAGCTGTTTTTT

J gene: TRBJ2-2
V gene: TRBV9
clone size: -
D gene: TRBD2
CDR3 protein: CASSDPGTSGGAFGTGELFF
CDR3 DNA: TGTGCCAGCAGTGACCCCGGGACTAGCGGGGGGGCCTTTGGAACCGGGGAGCTGTTTTTT

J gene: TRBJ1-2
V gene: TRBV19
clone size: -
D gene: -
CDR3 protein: CASTGTQANYGYTF
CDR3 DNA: TGTGCCAGCACCGGGACACAAGCTAACTATGGCTACACCTTC

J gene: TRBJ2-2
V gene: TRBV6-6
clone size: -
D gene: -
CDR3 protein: CASSYSGGGNTGELFF
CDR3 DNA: TGTGCCAGCAGTTACTCGGGAGGGGGGAATACCGGGGAGCTGTTTTTT

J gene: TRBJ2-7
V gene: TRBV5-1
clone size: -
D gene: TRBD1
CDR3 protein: CASSSRDRSYEQYF
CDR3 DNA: TGCGCCAGCAGCTCCCGGGACAGATCTTACGAGCAGTACTTC

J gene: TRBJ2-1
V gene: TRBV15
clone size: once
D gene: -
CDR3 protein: CATSRDSGVEQFF
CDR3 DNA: TGTGCCACCAGCAGAGATTCGGGCGTTGAGCAGTTCTTC

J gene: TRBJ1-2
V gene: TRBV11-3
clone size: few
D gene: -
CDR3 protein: CASSSGGYGYTF
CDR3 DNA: TGTGCCAGCAGCTCCGGGGGCTATGGCTACACCTTC

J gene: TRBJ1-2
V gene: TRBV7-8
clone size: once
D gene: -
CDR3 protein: CASSLGVILTGNYGYTF
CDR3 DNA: TGTGCCAGCAGCTTAGGGGTGATCCTAACAGGAAACTATGGCTACACCTTC

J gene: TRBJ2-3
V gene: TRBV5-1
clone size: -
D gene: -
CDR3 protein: CASTPSRARGTDTQYF
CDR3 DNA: TGCGCCAGCACCCCCTCCCGGGCGCGGGGCACAGATACGCAGTATTTT

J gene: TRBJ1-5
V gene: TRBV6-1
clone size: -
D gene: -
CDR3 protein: CASVDGFYSNQPQHF
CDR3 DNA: TGTGCCAGCGTCGACGGCTTTTATAGCAATCAGCCCCAGCATTTT

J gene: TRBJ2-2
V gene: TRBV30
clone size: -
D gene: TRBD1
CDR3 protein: CAWRNRGLRTGELFF
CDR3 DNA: TGTGCCTGGAGAAACAGGGGGCTTAGGACCGGGGAGCTGTTTTTT

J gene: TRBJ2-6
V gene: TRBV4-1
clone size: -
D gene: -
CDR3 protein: CASSQRPGTETGANVLTF
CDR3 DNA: TGCGCCAGCAGCCAAAGGCCGGGGACGGAAACTGGGGCCAACGTCCTGACTTTC

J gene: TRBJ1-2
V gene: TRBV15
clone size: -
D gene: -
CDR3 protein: CATSREPRVQGRGYTF
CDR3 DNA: TGTGCCACCAGCAGAGAACCGCGGGTCCAGGGCCGAGGCTACACCTTC

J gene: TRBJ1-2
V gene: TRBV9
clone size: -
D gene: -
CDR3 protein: CASTLGVGENYGYTF
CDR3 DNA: TGTGCCAGCACCTTAGGGGTAGGGGAAAACTATGGCTACACCTTC

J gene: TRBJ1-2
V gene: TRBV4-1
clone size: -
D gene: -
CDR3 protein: CASSQTDSPFYGYTF
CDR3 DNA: TGCGCCAGCAGCCAGACTGACAGCCCGTTCTATGGCTACACCTTC

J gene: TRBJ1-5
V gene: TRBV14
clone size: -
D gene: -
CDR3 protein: CASSRLGKWQPQHF
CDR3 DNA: TGTGCCAGCAGCCGGCTGGGGAAGTGGCAGCCCCAGCATTTT

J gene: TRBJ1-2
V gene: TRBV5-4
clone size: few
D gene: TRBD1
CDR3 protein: CASSFRGINYGYTF
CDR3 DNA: TGTGCCAGCAGCTTCAGGGGGATTAACTATGGCTACACCTTC

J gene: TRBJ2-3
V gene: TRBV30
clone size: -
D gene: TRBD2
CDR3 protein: CAWSVSAGETDTQYF
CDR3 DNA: TGTGCCTGGAGTGTTTCGGCGGGAGAAACAGATACGCAGTATTTT

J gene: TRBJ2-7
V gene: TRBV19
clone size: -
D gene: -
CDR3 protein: CASSSGGIREQYF
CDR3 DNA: TGTGCCAGTAGTTCAGGGGGGATTCGCGAGCAGTACTTC